These 32 T cell receptor beta chains came from one sample sequenced in a study of cytomegalovirus exposure and HLA in healthy donors. The PCR had 60 Vbeta and 13 Jbeta primers. The data were produced by immunoSEQ multiplex PCR, yet TCRdb's version contains in-frame clones alone and is incomplete. Found here are some 140,000 clones, about four fifths of them singletons; the top ten hold approximately 3%. Material: PBMCs. These receptors all come from a female donor in good health and CMV-seronegative.

The chain employs TRBV29-1 and TRBJ1-4, with D possibly being TRBD1 (6 bases). The CDR3 loop spans 15 amino acids. The germline V gene encodes CDR1 SQVTM and CDR2 ANQGSEA. Trimming left V 4 bases short and J 2 bases short, with 14 bases between. CDR3 sequence (DNA): TGCAGCGTTGGGGTGGGGGCGCGGACTAATGAAAAACTGTTTTTT. The encoded protein is CSVGVGARTNEKLFF.

Only one count was recorded for this clone. This chain uses TRBV7-2 with TRBJ1-2, with D perhaps TRBD1 (5 bases). Germline values: CDR1 SGHTA, CDR2 FQGNSA. V lost 0 bases, J lost 1 base, and 6 bases lay in between. The CDR3 runs 14 residues. The CDR3 spells CASSLAQGNYGYTF. The CDR3 nucleotides are TGTGCCAGCAGCTTAGCGCAGGGTAACTATGGCTACACCTTC.

The chain carries TRBV7-2 and TRBJ1-4; D unclear. V was pared by 5 bases and J by 4 bases, with 11 bases between. CDR3 length equals 14 residues. Germline lookup yields CDR1 SGHTA and CDR2 FQGNSA. CDR3 coding DNA: TGTGCCAGCAGCCAAGGCGGGATTAATGAAAAACTGTTTTTT. It codes for CASSQGGINEKLFF. The whole variable domain, filled in from reference TRBV7-2 and TRBJ1-4, reads GAGVSQSPSNKVTEKGKDVELRCDPISGHTALYWYRQSLGQGLEFLIYFQGNSAPDKSGLPSDRFSAERTGGSVSTLTIQRTQQEDSAVYLCASSQGGINEKLFFGSGTQLSVL.

The chain links TRBV10-2 to TRBJ2-3, with D tentatively TRBD1 (6 bases). CDR1 is WSHSY, CDR2 SAAADI, per germline. Between the trimmed V and J ends, which lost 3 bases and 8 bases, there was a span of 18 bases. The CDR3 is 15 residues long. This chain's CDR3 is CASSDEGRGKPTQYF. DNA of the CDR3: TGCGCCAGCAGTGACGAGGGAAGGGGGAAGCCTACGCAGTATTTT.

CDR3 protein: CASSLYGTSGQETQYF. The DNA for the CDR3 is TGCGCCAGCAGCTTGTATGGGACTAGCGGCCAAGAGACCCAGTACTTC. This chain uses TRBV5-1 with TRBJ2-5; 11 bases line up with TRBD2. CDR1 and CDR2 (germline): SGHRS, YFSETQ. The CDR3 spans 16 residues. With 1 base clipped from V and 1 base from J, the junction kept 3 bases outside the gene matches.

This clone was counted between two and nine times. This chain connects TRBV10-3 to TRBJ1-2, with D possibly being TRBD1 (5 bases). The V gene lost 3 bases and the J gene lost 5 bases, with 16 bases spanning the gap. The CDR3 contains 15 residues. In germline, CDR1 is ENHRY, CDR2 SYGVKD. The CDR3 region has the DNA TGTGCCATCAGTGACAGATTACCTGGGACTTATGGCTACACCTTC. Its protein product is CAISDRLPGTYGYTF.

V gene TRBV7-3 combines with J gene TRBJ2-2, with TRBD1 matching 9 bases. Germline CDR1 SGHTA, CDR2 FQGTGA. With V trimmed by 6 bases and J by 3 bases, 2 bases remained unmatched. This CDR3 is 14 amino acids long. This chain's CDR3 is CASRRTGDTGELFF. The CDR3 DNA is TGTGCCAGCAGACGGACAGGGGACACCGGGGAGCTGTTTTTT. Looking up the rest from reference TRBV7-3 and TRBJ2-2 gives the full variable domain: GAGVSQTPSNKVTEKGKYVELRCDPISGHTALYWYRQSLGQGPEFLIYFQGTGAADDSGLPNDRFFAVRPEGSVSTLKIQRTERGDSAVYLCASRRTGDTGELFFGEGSRLTVL.

The chain combines TRBV18 with TRBJ2-1, with 7 bases lining up with TRBD2. Trimming took 8 bases from V and 7 from J; bases not matched to a gene: 8. The germline gives CDR1 KGHSH, CDR2 LQKENI. CDR3 length equals 13 residues. Written as DNA, the CDR3 is TGTGCCAGCCAGCGCGGGAGAGGGAATGAGCAGTTCTTC. It specifies CASQRGRGNEQFF.

The chain couples TRBV10-1 to TRBJ2-7, with D tentatively TRBD2 (5 bases). V lost 3 bases to trimming and J lost 2 bases, with 14 bases between them. The CDR3 sequence is 15 residues long. CDR1 WNHNN and CDR2 SYGVQD come from the germline V gene (reference sequence). Here the CDR3 reads CASSEGLPYTYEQYF. The CDR3 DNA reads as TGCGCCAGCAGTGAAGGACTTCCCTACACCTACGAGCAGTACTTC.

V is TRBV5-1 and J is TRBJ2-1; 12 bases align to TRBD2. J was trimmed by 3 bases and V by 2 bases; bases with no gene match: 6. This CDR3 has 17 amino acids. Germline assignment: CDR1 SGHRS and CDR2 YFSETQ. In DNA, the CDR3 is TGCGCCAGCAGCTTTCTAGCGGGGGGGCCCTACTACAATGAGCAGTTCTTC. Protein: CASSFLAGGPYYNEQFF.

J is TRBJ1-2 and V is TRBV4-3; 10 bases are a match to TRBD1. The CDR3 is 14 residues long. Germline V lookup: CDR1 LGHNA, CDR2 YSLEER. With 7 bases clipped from V and 5 bases from J, the junction kept 7 bases outside the gene matches. CDR3 nucleotide sequence: TGCGCCAGCAACCAGGACAGGGGGTTTTATGGCTACACCTTC. Amino acids: CASNQDRGFYGYTF.

The rearrangement joins TRBV4-3 to TRBJ2-2; 11 nucleotides match TRBD2. Germline V CDR1 and CDR2: LGHNA, YSLEER. This CDR3 comprises 17 residues. V was clipped by 0 bases and J by 5 bases; unmatched bases: 5. The CDR3 nucleotides read TGCGCCAGCAGCCAAGATCTAGCGGGAGGACTTACCGGGGAGCTGTTTTTT. It yields the protein CASSQDLAGGLTGELFF.

This chain joins TRBV13 and TRBJ1-2, with D possibly matching TRBD1 (5 bases). The CDR3 spans 15 residues. The germline CDR1 and CDR2 sequences are PRHDT and FYEKMQ (reference sequence). V lost 4 bases to trimming and J lost 9 bases, with 21 bases between them. The CDR3 sequence: CASSSWTLRIESYTF. In DNA form, the CDR3 reads TGTGCCAGCAGCTCGTGGACACTAAGGATAGAGAGCTACACCTTC.

Of note for this clone: A junction boundary mismatches the germline segment, possibly from a read error. The chain recombines TRBV6-1 with TRBJ1-4; no firm D call. The CDR3 covers 14 residues. Germline CDR1 reads MNHNS; CDR2 reads SASEGT. The CDR3 protein is CASSEFLGNEKLFF. The CDR3, as DNA: TGTGCTAGCAGTGAATTTCTAGGCAATGAAAAACTGTTTTTT.

The rearrangement uses TRBV5-1 and TRBJ1-5; 10 nucleotides match TRBD1. Germline V lookup: CDR1 SGHRS, CDR2 YFSETQ. The CDR3 runs 16 residues. The V gene end was trimmed by 4 bases and the J gene end by 5 bases; junction bases not matched to a gene: 9. The chain's CDR3 is CASSRLGTGAYQPQHF. The CDR3 region has the DNA TGCGCCAGCAGCCGGCTGGGGACAGGGGCATATCAGCCCCAGCATTTT.

V usage is TRBV27 and J usage is TRBJ2-7, with TRBD1 identical over 8 bases. The CDR3 loop spans 16 amino acids. With 2 bases clipped from V and 1 base from J, the junction kept 7 bases outside the gene matches. CDR1 and CDR2 (germline): MNHEY, SMNVEV (reference sequence). The CDR3 protein is CASSLTGQGRSYEQYF. For the CDR3, the DNA is TGTGCCAGCAGTTTAACCGGACAGGGACGGTCCTACGAGCAGTACTTC.

The V and J genes are TRBV13 and TRBJ1-1; D possibly corresponds to TRBD1 (5 bases). Germline CDR1 PRHDT, CDR2 FYEKMQ (reference sequence). V shed 4 bases and J shed 6 bases, with 18 bases lying between them. This CDR3 spans 15 amino acids. CDR3 nucleotides: TGTGCCAGCAGCTCCCAGGAAGGGGTTGGGGCTGAAGCTTTCTTT. It translates to CASSSQEGVGAEAFF. The entire variable domain, with the rest obtained from reference TRBV13 and TRBJ1-1, is as follows: AAGVIQSPRHLIKEKRETATLKCYPIPRHDTVYWYQQGPGQDPQFLISFYEKMQSDKGSIPDRFSAQQFSDYHSELNMSSLELGDSALYFCASSSQEGVGAEAFFGQGTRLTVV.

The genes are TRBV5-1 and TRBJ2-3; 12 bases are shared with TRBD2. The germline V gene has CDR1 SGHRS and CDR2 YFSETQ. The CDR3 length is 16 residues. V dropped 4 bases and J dropped 2; count of bases not matched to a gene: 5. The chain's CDR3 is CASSLLAGGITDTQYF. CDR3 nucleotides: TGCGCCAGCAGCCTTCTAGCGGGGGGGATCACAGATACGCAGTATTTT.

This clone came up once. This rearrangement joins TRBV4-3 to TRBJ2-1, with TRBD2 matching over 10 bases. V lost 1 base to trimming and J lost 8 bases; unmatched junction nucleotides: 5. The V gene's germline CDR1 is LGHNA and CDR2 YSLEER. The CDR3 covers 15 residues. CDR3 residues: CASSQGSGRADEQFF. The CDR3 DNA follows: TGCGCCAGCAGCCAAGGCAGCGGGAGGGCTGATGAGCAGTTCTTC.

The J gene is TRBJ2-5, the V gene TRBV5-1; TRBD1 is a possible D gene (6 bases). The J call may not be correct, given that the DNA end is closer to TRBJ2-7. Per germline, CDR1 SGHRS and CDR2 YFSETQ. This CDR3 region has 12 residues. This CDR3 reads CASSSTGYEQYF. CDR3 in DNA: TGCGCCAGCAGCTCTACAGGGTACGAGCAGTACTTC.

Written as DNA, the CDR3 is TGTGCCAGTAGCCTTACATCCGGCTACACCTTC. It codes for CASSLTSGYTF. The chain links TRBV19 to TRBJ1-2; D not resolved. CDR3 length equals 11 residues. From germline, CDR1 is LNHDA and CDR2 SQIVND (reference sequence). Between the trimmed V and J ends, which lost 6 bases and 8 bases, there was a span of 10 bases.

V and J are TRBV4-1 and TRBJ2-7; 8 bases agree with TRBD1. After removal of 4 bases from V and 6 bases from J, the junction contained 5 bases not matched to a gene. This CDR3 comprises 13 residues. Germline values: CDR1 MGHRA, CDR2 YSYEKL. For the CDR3, the DNA is TGCGCCAGCAGCCGCCGGACAGGGCGCGAGCAGTACTTC. Translating gives CASSRRTGREQYF.

CDR3 region: CASSPLGGQEGEQYF. The CDR3 DNA is TGTGCCAGCTCACCACTTGGCGGACAGGAGGGCGAGCAGTACTTC. The rearrangement joins TRBV18 to TRBJ2-7, with TRBD1 as a possible D gene (7 bases). The CDR3 extends over 15 amino acids. Trimming took off 1 base at V and 6 bases at J, with 16 bases between the two ends. The germline CDR1 and CDR2 sequences are KGHSH and LQKENI.

The gene calls are TRBV27 and TRBJ2-7; 11 nucleotides line up with TRBD2. The V segment lost 8 bases and the J segment 2 bases; nucleotides outside the gene matches: 8. The CDR3 sequence is 15 residues long. CDR1 and CDR2 (germline): MNHEY, SMNVEV (reference sequence). CDR3 nucleotide sequence: TGTGCCAGCTCTCCCAAGGGACTAGCGGCCTACGAGCAGTACTTC. This codes for CASSPKGLAAYEQYF.

V is TRBV5-4 and J is TRBJ2-1, with TRBD2 matching 8 bases. Per germline, CDR1 SGHNT and CDR2 YYREEE (reference sequence). This CDR3 is 13 amino acids long. The V segment lost 4 bases and the J segment 15 bases; nucleotides outside the gene matches: 12. The DNA for the CDR3 is TGTGCCAGCAGCACTAGGACTAGCCGCGGCCTGTTCTTC. Its protein is CASSTRTSRGLFF.

Here the CDR3 reads CASSQTGRSYGYTF. CDR3 DNA sequence: TGTGCCAGCAGTCAGACAGGGAGAAGCTATGGCTACACCTTC. V is TRBV28 and J is TRBJ1-2, with 7 bases fitting TRBD1. CDR3 length equals 14 residues. Per germline, CDR1 MDHEN and CDR2 SYDVKM. Losses at the gene ends were 5 bases for V and 4 bases for J; bases not matched to a gene: 7.

This chain connects TRBV27 to TRBJ2-7; 8 bases agree with TRBD2. Per the germline V gene, CDR1 is MNHEY and CDR2 is SMNVEV (reference sequence). V dropped 3 bases and J dropped 1; count of bases not matched to a gene: 8. The CDR3 has 16 amino acids. The DNA of the CDR3 is TGTGCCAGCAGTTTCCTTGGGACTAGTGCTTCCTACGAGCAGTACTTC. This translates into CASSFLGTSASYEQYF.

This clone was counted only a few times. V usage is TRBV5-1 and J usage is TRBJ2-7, with D perhaps TRBD2 (6 bases). Per the germline V gene, CDR1 is SGHRS and CDR2 is YFSETQ. The CDR3 contains 12 residues. V gave up 3 bases and J gave up 5 bases, with 9 bases separating them. CDR3 nucleotides: TGCGCCAGCAGCTCCCGGGGGAACGAGCAGTACTTC. It specifies CASSSRGNEQYF.

Points on this clone: Its ends do not fully match the called genes, so a read error is possible. The chain recombines TRBV7-9 with TRBJ1-2; TRBD1 agrees at 8 bases. The CDR3 spans 12 residues. Looked up from germline, CDR1 is SEHNR and CDR2 is FQNEAQ (reference sequence). CDR3 coding DNA: TGTTCCAGCAGCTTACAGGGGGAAGGCTACACCTTC. Its protein product is CSSSLQGEGYTF.

A few counts support this clone. The chain links TRBV6-4 to TRBJ2-2; TRBD1 aligns across 7 bases. Germline V gene sequence: CDR1 MRHNA, CDR2 SNTAGT. V was pared by 4 bases and J by 8 bases, with 4 bases of the junction left unmatched. This CDR3 is built from 13 residues. The CDR3 region has the DNA TGTGCCAGCAGTGCTACAGGGGCGGGGGAGCTGTTTTTT. It is translated as CASSATGAGELFF.

This chain links TRBV9 with TRBJ2-1; TRBD2 matches 7 bases. The CDR3 loop spans 16 amino acids. The ends lost 0 bases at V and 3 bases at J; junction bases unmatched: 6. Germline V gene sequence: CDR1 SGDLS, CDR2 YYNGEE. The CDR3 region is CASSVDRGLIYNEQFF. For the CDR3, the DNA is TGTGCCAGCAGCGTAGATAGGGGACTAATCTACAATGAGCAGTTCTTC.

The V call is TRBV27, the J call TRBJ1-2, with TRBD1 matching over 10 bases. V shed 3 bases and J 6 bases; nucleotides not matched to a gene: 4. CDR3 size: 14 residues. The germline gives CDR1 MNHEY, CDR2 SMNVEV (reference sequence). CDR3 residues: CASSFRQGADGYTF. As DNA, the CDR3 is TGTGCCAGCAGTTTCCGACAGGGGGCGGATGGCTACACCTTC.